This is a list of T cell receptor beta chains from one sample in a study of cytomegalovirus exposure and HLA in healthy donors. TCRdb keeps only in-frame clones here, not all; method: immunoSEQ multiplex PCR. The sample includes about 130,000 clones, 70% to 90% of them seen just once. The sequencing sample was made of PBMCs. These receptors were collected from a woman between 35 and 50 years old in good health and CMV-seropositive. CDR3s include the opening cysteine and the closing phenylalanine or tryptophan. Each record gives: D gene, clone size, J gene, V gene, CDR3 DNA, CDR3 protein. The D gene is left open where the match is weak. The size entry is marked missing in some rows and otherwise reads once, few, many or a size class.

NA few TRBJ2-7 TRBV19 TGTGCCAGTACGTCATCGGCCTACGAGCAGTACTTC CASTSSAYEQYF
NA NA TRBJ1-4 TRBV18 TGTGCCAGCTCACTACTACCCCGGGGGGATGAAAAACTGTTTTTT CASSLLPRGDEKLFF
TRBD1 NA TRBJ2-2 TRBV5-4 TGTGCCAGCAGCGTGCCTGACAGGGGGCTTATCGGGGAGCTGTTTTTT CASSVPDRGLIGELFF
NA NA TRBJ1-1 TRBV29-1 TGCAGCGTTGAAGGTGTTTCCATGAACACTGAAGCTTTCTTT CSVEGVSMNTEAFF
TRBD2 many TRBJ2-1 TRBV4-2 TGTGCCAGCAGCCAAGGGGGAGGGCCCGGTGAGCAGTTCTTC CASSQGGGPGEQFF
NA NA TRBJ1-5 TRBV19 TGTGCCAGTAGTATCCGGCCAGGGGATTATAGCAATCAGCCCCAGCATTTT CASSIRPGDYSNQPQHF
TRBD1 NA TRBJ1-5 TRBV10-3 TGTGCCATCAGGGGACAGGGATCTAATCAGCCCCAGCATTTT CAIRGQGSNQPQHF
NA NA TRBJ2-3 TRBV28 TGTGCCAGCAGCCTCTCGATAGGGGGAATTAGCACAGATACGCAGTATTTT CASSLSIGGISTDTQYF
TRBD1 NA TRBJ2-7 TRBV5-1 TGCGCCAGCAGCTTGGAGGGACAGAGCTACGAGCAGTACTTC CASSLEGQSYEQYF
TRBD2 NA TRBJ2-5 TRBV30 TGTGCCTGGACTGGGACTAGCGGGCAAGAGACCCAGTACTTC CAWTGTSGQETQYF
NA NA TRBJ1-2 TRBV28 TGTGCCAGCAGTTTAAGCGATGACTATGGCTACACCTTC CASSLSDDYGYTF
NA NA TRBJ2-1 TRBV7-3 TGTGCCAGCAGCCAAGGGGACAATGAGCAGTTCTTC CASSQGDNEQFF
TRBD1 NA TRBJ1-2 TRBV2 TGTGCCAGCCAGGACAGGGGCCCTCGTGGCTACACCTTC CASQDRGPRGYTF
NA NA TRBJ1-1 TRBV5-1 TGCGCCAGCAGCGGACAGCTGAACACTGAAGCTTTCTTT CASSGQLNTEAFF
NA NA TRBJ2-3 TRBV28 TGTGCCAGCACCGGGTCCCTCACAGATACGCAGTATTTT CASTGSLTDTQYF
TRBD2 NA TRBJ2-1 TRBV6-9 TGTGCCAGCAGTTACGATCCGGGGGGCAATGAGCAGTTCTTC CASSYDPGGNEQFF
NA once TRBJ2-3 TRBV5-1 TGCGCCAGCAGCCCCCGGACAGGCACAGATACGCAGTATTTT CASSPRTGTDTQYF
NA NA TRBJ2-3 TRBV6-1 TGTGCCAGCAGTGAATACGGACACTCTAGCACAGATACGCAGTATTTT CASSEYGHSSTDTQYF
NA once TRBJ1-5 TRBV28 TGTGCCAGCACCCAGATTGCCGATCAGCCCCAGCATTTT CASTQIADQPQHF
TRBD2 NA TRBJ2-7 TRBV7-8 TGTGCCAGCAGCTTAGTGGCAGGGACTAGCGGGAGGACCTACGAGCAGTACTTC CASSLVAGTSGRTYEQYF
NA once TRBJ2-5 TRBV5-4 TGTGCCAGCAGCTTGGAATGGGGAGGCCCGGAAGAGACCCAGTACTTC CASSLEWGGPEETQYF
TRBD2 NA TRBJ2-7 TRBV2 TGTGCCAGCGGGAGGACTAGCGGGGCGCCTCCCGGCGAGCAGTACTTC CASGRTSGAPPGEQYF
TRBD2 NA TRBJ2-1 TRBV6-4 TGTGCCAGCAGCGGGACTAGCGGGAGGGGAATATTGAACAATGAGCAGTTCTTC CASSGTSGRGILNNEQFF
NA NA TRBJ1-1 TRBV7-2 TGTGCCAGCAGCTCATTATGGGTTGGGAGGGGAGACACTGAAGCTTTCTTT CASSSLWVGRGDTEAFF
TRBD1 NA TRBJ1-2 TRBV6-1 TGTGCCAGCAGAACTGACAGGGGGCCTGGCTACACCTTC CASRTDRGPGYTF
TRBD1 NA TRBJ2-3 TRBV9 TGTGCCAGCAGCGTAGGGCCAGGGGGCACGACAGATACGCAGTATTTT CASSVGPGGTTDTQYF
TRBD2 NA TRBJ2-3 TRBV27 TGTGCCAGCAGTGAGCGAGGGACTAGCGGGAGATACACAGATACGCAGTATTTT CASSERGTSGRYTDTQYF
NA NA TRBJ1-1 TRBV6-6 TGTGCCAGCAGGCGCCGTGAAGCTTTCTTT CASRRREAFF